The TCR beta chain described here comes from a study of monozygotic twins with inflammatory bowel disease. The study, taken as a whole, reports: IBD patients exhibited fewer clonotypes shared with other individuals than healthy twins, particularly with disease activity.

The template-switching step introduced UMIs that carried a 6-nucleotide sample barcode. TCRdb reanalyzed the 5' RACE reads and collapses them to one entry per CDR3 protein, without DNA. The repertoire table contains fewer than 450,000 distinct CDR3 sequences. As to this clonotype: Its antigen is not known.

The CDR3 has 16 residues. Germline lookup yields CDR1 SGHTA and CDR2 FQGNSA. The chain uses TRBV7-2 and TRBJ2-2; TCRdb names TRBD2, which stays unverified in the absence of DNA. This clonotype originated in a human donor with ulcerative colitis or Crohn's disease, or a healthy co-twin of an affected twin (not recorded which). Sequencing used blood. The CDR3 is CASSLGLAGGAGELFF.